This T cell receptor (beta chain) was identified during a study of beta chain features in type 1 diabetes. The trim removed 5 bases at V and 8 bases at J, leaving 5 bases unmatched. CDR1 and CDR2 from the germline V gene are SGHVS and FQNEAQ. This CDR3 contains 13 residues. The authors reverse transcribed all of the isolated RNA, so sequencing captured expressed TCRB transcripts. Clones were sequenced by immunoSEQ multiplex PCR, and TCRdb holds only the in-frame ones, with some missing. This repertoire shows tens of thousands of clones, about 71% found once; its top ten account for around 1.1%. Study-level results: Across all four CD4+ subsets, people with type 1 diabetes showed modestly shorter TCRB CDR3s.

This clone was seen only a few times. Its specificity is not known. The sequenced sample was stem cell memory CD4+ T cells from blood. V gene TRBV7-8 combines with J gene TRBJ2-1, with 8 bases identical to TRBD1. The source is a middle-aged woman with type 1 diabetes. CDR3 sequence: CASSGQGVDEQFF. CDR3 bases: TGTGCCAGCAGCGGACAGGGAGTGGATGAGCAGTTCTTC.